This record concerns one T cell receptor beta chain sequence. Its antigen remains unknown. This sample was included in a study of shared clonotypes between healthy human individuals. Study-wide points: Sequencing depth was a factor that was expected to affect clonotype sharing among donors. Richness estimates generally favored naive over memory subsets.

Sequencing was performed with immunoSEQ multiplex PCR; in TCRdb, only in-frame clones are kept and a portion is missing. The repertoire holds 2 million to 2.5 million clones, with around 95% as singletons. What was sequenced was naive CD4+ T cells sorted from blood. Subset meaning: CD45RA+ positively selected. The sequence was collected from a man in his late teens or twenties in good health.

The CDR3 reads CASSLSGGGDIQYF. CDR3 DNA sequence: TGTGCCAGCAGTTTAAGCGGGGGAGGGGACATTCAGTACTTC. This chain connects TRBV28 to TRBJ2-4; 8 bases match TRBD2. Per the germline V gene, CDR1 is MDHEN and CDR2 is SYDVKM. This CDR3 has 14 amino acids. Trimming removed 2 bases from V and 8 bases from J; junction bases left unmatched: 5.